This TCR beta chain was observed in a study of metastatic and nonmetastatic thyroid tumors. About the study: The comparison covered peripheral blood and tumor or nodule tissue in malignant and benign thyroid patients.

Prior to thyroid surgery, none of the patients had received any treatment. The CDR3 runs to 15 residues. Germline V gene sequence: CDR1 SGHAT, CDR2 FQNNGV. With regard to this clone: The junction and the germline gene differ at one end; a read error may be behind it.

Methods used by the authors: The study built a papillary thyroid cancer distant-metastasis classifier from CDR3 differences across clinicopathological groups. TCRdb re-clonotyped the PCR reads via MiXCR. TCRdb, not the authors, supplied the V and J calls. The repertoire holds about 33,000 clones, with 15% to 20% as singletons. Source material: blood. The receptor was isolated from a male donor with papillary thyroid cancer or a benign thyroid nodule (not recorded which). Some clones in this sample may be carry-over from other donors' samples. This chain joins TRBV11-2 and TRBJ2-7; 9 bases map to TRBD2. CDR3 residues: CASSLFSGSEYEHYF. The CDR3 region has the DNA TGTGCCAGCAGCTTATTTAGCGGGAGTGAGTACGAGCATTACTTC.